One and the same sample provided the 6 T cell receptor beta chains below, sequenced in a study of identifying expanded T cells in peripheral blood (dated by TCRdb to between 2019 and 2020). Library generation was performed with the immunoSEQ multiplex PCR assay. As stored in TCRdb, this immuneACCESS dataset retains in-frame rearrangements with V and J assigned. A fraction of the clones does not appear; measured against another copy, unresolved V genes explain less than half of the discrepancy, and the remainder lacks a known reason. This sample has about 100,000 clones in its table, and around 90% of those were observed once. Of the sample, approximately 6% falls within the top ten clones. The source material was blood. The receptors here all came from a person aged 18-70 years in good health.

The chain recombines TRBV7-9 with TRBJ2-1; D may be TRBD2 (5 bases). The CDR3 is 14 amino acids. The ends were cut back, 7 bases at V and 6 bases at J, with 16 bases in the middle. Per germline, CDR1 SEHNR and CDR2 FQNEAQ (reference sequence). CDR3 nucleotide sequence: TGTGCCAGCACCCTTGGCTCCGGGGTCAATGAGCAGTTCTTC. Protein sequence: CASTLGSGVNEQFF.

Remarks on this clone: Other DNA sequences in the sample encode the same CDR3. The CDR3 here is CASSTDPGFYEQYF. CDR3 in DNA: TGCGCCAGCAGTACAGACCCAGGGTTCTACGAGCAGTACTTC. The chain carries TRBV5-1 and TRBJ2-7; a weak D match, TRBD1 (5 bases). The ends were cut back, 5 bases at V and 3 bases at J, with 15 bases in the middle. Germline V lookup: CDR1 SGHRS, CDR2 YFSETQ. The CDR3 contains 14 residues.

V usage is TRBV7-3 and J usage is TRBJ2-5; TRBD2 might be the D (6 bases). Trimming took 4 bases from V and 5 from J, leaving 11 bases between them. Germline CDR1 and CDR2: SGHTA and FQGTGA. CDR3 length: 13 residues. This chain's CDR3 is CASSSSREETQYF. The CDR3 DNA is TGTGCCAGCAGCTCCTCCCGGGAGGAGACCCAGTACTTC.

This chain connects TRBV12-5 to TRBJ2-5, with 7 bases that match TRBD2. Trimming at V came to 6 bases and at J to 1 base, leaving 11 bases not matched to a gene. This CDR3 has 16 amino acids. Looked up from germline, CDR1 is LGHNT and CDR2 is FRNRAP. The CDR3 sequence is CASGITRLAVQETQYF. CDR3 DNA: TGTGCTAGTGGAATAACCCGGCTAGCGGTCCAAGAGACCCAGTACTTC.

In its sample, this clone was seen a few times. V gene TRBV9 combines with J gene TRBJ2-5; no clear D gene. This CDR3 is built from 13 residues. Germline CDR1 SGDLS, CDR2 YYNGEE. V was shortened by 3 bases and J by 7 bases, with 13 bases between the two germline ends. The CDR3 is CASSAKERRTQYF. CDR3 sequence (DNA): TGTGCCAGCAGCGCGAAAGAAAGGCGGACCCAGTACTTC.

The CDR3 spells CASSYNRNTEAFF. CDR3 bases: TGTGCCAGCAGTTACAACAGGAACACTGAAGCTTTCTTT. J is TRBJ1-1 and V is TRBV6-5; D is unresolved. Trimming stripped 2 bases from V and 1 base from J, with 5 bases between. The CDR3 has 13 amino acids. Germline-derived CDR1 and CDR2 are MNHEY and SVGAGI.